This TCR beta chain was obtained from a study of blood T cell repertoires in COVID-19. The length of the CDR3 is 16 residues. V lost 4 bases, J lost 5 bases, and 18 bases lay in between. Germline V CDR1 and CDR2: SGHDT, YYEEEE. This table comes from immunoSEQ multiplex PCR, and its TCRdb copy is limited to in-frame clones, with some not included. There are about 82,000 clones in the sample; about 82% occur only once, and over 15% lies in the top ten. This chain links TRBV5-6 with TRBJ2-2; D might be TRBD1 (6 bases). What was sequenced was peripheral blood. This clonotype was sampled from an elderly man with active or convalescent COVID-19. CDR3 sequence (DNA): TGTGCCAGCAGCCGAGGTCAGGGGATGAGGACCGGGGAGCTGTTTTTT. The encoded protein is CASSRGQGMRTGELFF. Complete variable domain (other parts from reference TRBV5-6 and TRBJ2-2): DAGVTQSPTHLIKTRGQQVTLRCSPKSGHDTVSWYQQALGQGPQFIFQYYEEEERQRGNFPDRFSGHQFPNYSSELNVNALLLGDSALYLCASSRGQGMRTGELFFGEGSRLTVL.